This TCR beta chain originates from a study of cytomegalovirus exposure and HLA in healthy donors. The overall study: About 80 million unique TCRs from HLA-typed donors made up an early data release. Study results and caveats: It was reported that TCR beta sequences correctly inferred the HLA-A and HLA-B alleles for most subjects.

60 Vbeta and 13 Jbeta primers were used in PCR. Using immunoSEQ multiplex PCR, the repertoire was profiled, and TCRdb retains in-frame clones only, with some absent. Of approximately 90,000 clones in the sample, under 80% were seen once. The CDR3 covers 16 residues. Unmatched junction bases numbered 5, after V lost 4 bases and J lost 1 base. Germline V lookup: CDR1 LGHNA, CDR2 YSLEER. This clone was detected a few times. The antigen remains unidentified. Sequencing was carried out using PBMCs. This chain links TRBV4-3 with TRBJ2-3; TRBD2 matches 10 bases. The source of this sequence is a boy younger than 18 in good health and CMV-seronegative. In DNA, the CDR3 is TGCGCCAGCAGCCGAGGGACTAGCGAAGGCACAGATACGCAGTATTTT. This sequence encodes CASSRGTSEGTDTQYF.